This T cell receptor beta chain appears in the sequencing data of a study of blood T cell repertoires in COVID-19. Data came from immunoSEQ multiplex PCR; TCRdb stores just in-frame clones and leaves some out. The sample lists approximately 140,000 clones, roughly 80% occurring once. The germline V gene encodes CDR1 DFQATT and CDR2 SNEGSKA (reference sequence). CDR3 length equals 15 residues. The V segment lost 3 bases and the J segment 1 base; nucleotides outside the gene matches: 4. Sequenced input: PBMCs or T cells enriched from blood (not recorded which). The J gene is TRBJ2-7, the V gene TRBV20-1; TRBD2 agrees at 12 bases. This sequence originates from a man aged 35-49 years with acute COVID-19. In DNA form, the CDR3 reads TGCAGTGCTAGTCGGGGACTAGCGGGTTCCTACGAGCAGTACTTC. Protein sequence: CSASRGLAGSYEQYF.